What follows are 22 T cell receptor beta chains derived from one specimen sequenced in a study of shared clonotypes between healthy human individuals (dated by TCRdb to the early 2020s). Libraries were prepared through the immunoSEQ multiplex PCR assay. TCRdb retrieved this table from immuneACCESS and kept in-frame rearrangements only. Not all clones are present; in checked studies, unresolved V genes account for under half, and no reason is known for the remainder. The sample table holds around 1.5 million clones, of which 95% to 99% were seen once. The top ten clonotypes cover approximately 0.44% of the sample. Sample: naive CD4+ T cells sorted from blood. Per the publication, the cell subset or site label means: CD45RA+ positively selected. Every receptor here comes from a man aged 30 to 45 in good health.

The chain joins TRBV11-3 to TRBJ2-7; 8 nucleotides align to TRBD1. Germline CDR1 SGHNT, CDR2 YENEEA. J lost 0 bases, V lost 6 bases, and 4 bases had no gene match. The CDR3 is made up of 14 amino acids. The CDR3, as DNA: TGTGCCAGCAGTCACAGGGGGAACTCCTACGAGCAGTACTTC. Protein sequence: CASSHRGNSYEQYF.

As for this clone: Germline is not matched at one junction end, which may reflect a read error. The CDR3 DNA reads TGCGCCAGCAGTACTAGCGGGAGCTCCCACGAGCAGTACTTC. It is translated as CASSTSGSSHEQYF. The chain links TRBV10-2 to TRBJ2-7, with 11 bases that match TRBD2. Germline V CDR1 and CDR2: WSHSY, SAAADI. The CDR3 has 14 amino acids.

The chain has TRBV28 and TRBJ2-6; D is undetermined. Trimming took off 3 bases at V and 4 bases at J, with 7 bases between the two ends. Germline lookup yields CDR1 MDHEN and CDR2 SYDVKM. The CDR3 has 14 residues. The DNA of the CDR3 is TGTGCCAGCAGTTTCCCAGAAGGGGCCAACGTCCTGACTTTC. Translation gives CASSFPEGANVLTF.

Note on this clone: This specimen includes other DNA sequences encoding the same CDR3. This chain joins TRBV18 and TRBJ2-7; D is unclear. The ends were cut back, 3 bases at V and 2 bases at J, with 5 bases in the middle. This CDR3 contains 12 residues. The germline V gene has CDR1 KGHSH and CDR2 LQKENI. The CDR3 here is CASSPSAYEQYF. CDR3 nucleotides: TGTGCCAGCTCACCGAGTGCCTACGAGCAGTACTTC. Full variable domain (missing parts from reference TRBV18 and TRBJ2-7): NAGVMQNPRHLVRRRGQEARLRCSPMKGHSHVYWYRQLPEEGLKFMVYLQKENIIDESGMPKERFSAEFPKEGPSILRIQQVVRGDSAAYFCASSPSAYEQYFGPGTRLTVT.

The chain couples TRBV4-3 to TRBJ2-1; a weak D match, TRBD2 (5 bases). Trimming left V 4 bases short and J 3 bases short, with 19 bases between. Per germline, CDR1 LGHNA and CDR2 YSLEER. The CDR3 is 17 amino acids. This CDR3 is CASSPFWSRALYNEQFF. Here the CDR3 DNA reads TGCGCCAGCAGCCCGTTCTGGTCGAGGGCCCTCTACAATGAGCAGTTCTTC.

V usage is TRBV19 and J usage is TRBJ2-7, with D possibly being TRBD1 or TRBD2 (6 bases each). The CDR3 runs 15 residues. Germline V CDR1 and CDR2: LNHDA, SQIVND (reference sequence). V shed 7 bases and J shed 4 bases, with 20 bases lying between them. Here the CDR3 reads CASTGAWGAGYEQYF. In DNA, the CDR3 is TGTGCCAGTACCGGAGCGTGGGGGGCTGGATACGAGCAGTACTTC.

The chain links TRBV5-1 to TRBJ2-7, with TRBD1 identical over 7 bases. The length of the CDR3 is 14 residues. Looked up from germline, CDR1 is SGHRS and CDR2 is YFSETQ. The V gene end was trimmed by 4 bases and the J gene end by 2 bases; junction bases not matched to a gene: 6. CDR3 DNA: TGCGCCAGCAGCCTCGAACAGGGGCCCTACGAGCAGTACTTC. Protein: CASSLEQGPYEQYF. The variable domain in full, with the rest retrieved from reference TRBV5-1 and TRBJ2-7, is KAGVTQTPRYLIKTRGQQVTLSCSPISGHRSVSWYQQTPGQGLQFLFEYFSETQRNKGNFPGRFSGRQFSNSRSEMNVSTLELGDSALYLCASSLEQGPYEQYFGPGTRLTVT.

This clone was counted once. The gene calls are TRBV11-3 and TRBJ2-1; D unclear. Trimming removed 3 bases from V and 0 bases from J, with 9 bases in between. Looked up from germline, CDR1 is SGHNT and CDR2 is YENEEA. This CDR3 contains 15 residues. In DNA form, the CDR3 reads TGTGCCAGCAGCTTCACCCCGAGCTCCTACAATGAGCAGTTCTTC. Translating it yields CASSFTPSSYNEQFF.

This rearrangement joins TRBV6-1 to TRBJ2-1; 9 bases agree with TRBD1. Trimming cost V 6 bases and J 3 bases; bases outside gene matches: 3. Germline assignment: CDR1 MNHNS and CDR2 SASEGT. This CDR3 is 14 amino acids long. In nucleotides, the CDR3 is TGTGCCAGCAGGACGGGACAGGGCTACAATGAGCAGTTCTTC. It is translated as CASRTGQGYNEQFF.

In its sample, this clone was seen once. Written as DNA, the CDR3 is TGTGCCAGTAGTTACTTGACAGCTTTCTATGGCTACACCTTC. This translates into CASSYLTAFYGYTF. The chain has TRBV19 and TRBJ1-2; possible D gene TRBD1, 5 bases. CDR3 length: 14 amino acids. Trimming removed 5 bases from V and 4 bases from J, with 14 bases in between. Germline assignment: CDR1 LNHDA and CDR2 SQIVND (reference sequence).

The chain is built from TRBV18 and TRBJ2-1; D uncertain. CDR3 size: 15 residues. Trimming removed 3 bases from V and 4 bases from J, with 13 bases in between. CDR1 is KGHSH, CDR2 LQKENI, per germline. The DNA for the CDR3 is TGTGCCAGCTCACCTCTCGGGCAAATATACAATGAGCAGTTCTTC. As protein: CASSPLGQIYNEQFF.

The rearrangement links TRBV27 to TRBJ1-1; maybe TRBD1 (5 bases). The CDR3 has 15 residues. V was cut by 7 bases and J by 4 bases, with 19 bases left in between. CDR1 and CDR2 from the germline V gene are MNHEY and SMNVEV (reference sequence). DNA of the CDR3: TGTGCCAGCAAGGTCTCGTCGGGGGGTGGCACTGAAGCTTTCTTT. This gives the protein CASKVSSGGGTEAFF.

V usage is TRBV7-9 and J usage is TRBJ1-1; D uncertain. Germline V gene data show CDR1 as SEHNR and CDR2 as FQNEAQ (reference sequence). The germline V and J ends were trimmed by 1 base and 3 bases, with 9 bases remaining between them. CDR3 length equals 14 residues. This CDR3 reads CASSLGSGYTEAFF. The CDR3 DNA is TGTGCCAGCAGCTTAGGGTCGGGATACACTGAAGCTTTCTTT.

The CDR3 loop is CASSYEPGTASNRYEQYF. In nucleotides, the CDR3 is TGTGCCAGCAGCTACGAACCGGGGACAGCATCGAACCGATACGAGCAGTACTTC. The V gene is TRBV5-5, the J gene TRBJ2-7, with 7 bases identical to TRBD1. Looked up from germline, CDR1 is SGHKS and CDR2 is YYEKEE (reference sequence). J was trimmed by 4 bases and V by 3 bases; bases with no gene match: 19. The CDR3 contains 18 residues. The full variable domain, completed using reference TRBV5-5 and TRBJ2-7, is DAGVTQSPTHLIKTRGQQVTLRCSPISGHKSVSWYQQVLGQGPQFIFQYYEKEERGRGNFPDRFSARQFPNYSSELNVNALLLGDSALYLCASSYEPGTASNRYEQYFGPGTRLTVT.

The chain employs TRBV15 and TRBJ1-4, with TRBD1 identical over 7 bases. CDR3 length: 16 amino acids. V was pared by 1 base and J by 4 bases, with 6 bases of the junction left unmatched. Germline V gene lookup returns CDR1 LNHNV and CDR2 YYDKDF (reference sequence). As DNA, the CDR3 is TGTGCCACCAGCAGAGGGATCGACAGGGATAATGAAAAACTGTTTTTT. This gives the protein CATSRGIDRDNEKLFF.

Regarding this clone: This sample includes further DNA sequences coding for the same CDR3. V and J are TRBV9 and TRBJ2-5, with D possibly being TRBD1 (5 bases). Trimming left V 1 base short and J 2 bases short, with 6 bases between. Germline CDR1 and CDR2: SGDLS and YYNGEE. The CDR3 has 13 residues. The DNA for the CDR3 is TGTGCCAGCAGCGTACAGGGTCAAGAGACCCAGTACTTC. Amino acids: CASSVQGQETQYF.

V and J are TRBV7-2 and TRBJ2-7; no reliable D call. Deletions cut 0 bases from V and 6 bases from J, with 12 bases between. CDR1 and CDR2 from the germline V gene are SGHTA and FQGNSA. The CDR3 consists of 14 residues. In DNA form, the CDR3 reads TGTGCCAGCAGCTTAGCCTTTGCCAGTCTCGAGCAGTACTTC. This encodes CASSLAFASLEQYF. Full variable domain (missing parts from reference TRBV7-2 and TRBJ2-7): GAGVSQSPSNKVTEKGKDVELRCDPISGHTALYWYRQSLGQGLEFLIYFQGNSAPDKSGLPSDRFSAERTGGSVSTLTIQRTQQEDSAVYLCASSLAFASLEQYFGPGTRLTVT.

This CDR3 reads CASSEGHKYGSKQFF. The CDR3 nucleotides are TGTGCCAGCAGTGAAGGGCATAAGTATGGGAGTAAGCAGTTCTTC. The V call is TRBV6-1, the J call TRBJ2-1; perhaps TRBD2 as D (5 bases). Trimming removed 1 base from V and 11 bases from J, with 18 bases in between. The germline V gene encodes CDR1 MNHNS and CDR2 SASEGT. This CDR3 spans 15 amino acids.

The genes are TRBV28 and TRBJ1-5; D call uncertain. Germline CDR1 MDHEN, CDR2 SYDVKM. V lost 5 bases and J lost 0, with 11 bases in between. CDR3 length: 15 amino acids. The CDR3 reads CASSTTPVSNQPQHF. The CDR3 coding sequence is TGTGCCAGCAGTACCACACCCGTTAGCAATCAGCCCCAGCATTTT.

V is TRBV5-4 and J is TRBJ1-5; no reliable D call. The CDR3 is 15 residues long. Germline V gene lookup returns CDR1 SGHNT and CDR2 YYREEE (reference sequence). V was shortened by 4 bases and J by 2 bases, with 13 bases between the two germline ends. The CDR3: CASSQGISGNQPQHF. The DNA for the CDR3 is TGTGCCAGCAGCCAAGGGATCTCGGGCAATCAGCCCCAGCATTTT.

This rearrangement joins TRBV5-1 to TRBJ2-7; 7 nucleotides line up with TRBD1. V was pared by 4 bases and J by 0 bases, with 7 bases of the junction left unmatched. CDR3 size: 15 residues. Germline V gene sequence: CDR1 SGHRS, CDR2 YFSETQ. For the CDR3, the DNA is TGCGCCAGCAGCCAACGACAGGGTTACTCCTACGAGCAGTACTTC. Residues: CASSQRQGYSYEQYF. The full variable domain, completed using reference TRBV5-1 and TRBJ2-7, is KAGVTQTPRYLIKTRGQQVTLSCSPISGHRSVSWYQQTPGQGLQFLFEYFSETQRNKGNFPGRFSGRQFSNSRSEMNVSTLELGDSALYLCASSQRQGYSYEQYFGPGTRLTVT.

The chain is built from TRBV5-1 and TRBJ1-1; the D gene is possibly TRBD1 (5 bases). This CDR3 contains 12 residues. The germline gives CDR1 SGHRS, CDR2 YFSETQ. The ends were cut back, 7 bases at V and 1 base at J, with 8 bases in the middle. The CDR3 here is CASRRENTEAFF. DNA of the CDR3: TGCGCCAGCCGCAGGGAGAACACTGAAGCTTTCTTT.